The rows below give T cell receptor beta chains drawn from one sample of a study of CD8 T cells in ankylosing spondylitis. Each CDR3 protein gets one entry after TCRdb re-called the 5' RACE reads with MiXCR. The sample shows roughly 490,000 distinct CDR3 sequences, approximately 5.3% of them seen only once. The sequenced sample was blood, either unsorted or a sorted T cell fraction (not recorded which). The origin of the receptors is a male donor with ankylosing spondylitis. Each CDR3 is given with its conserved first and last residue.

v_gene,j_gene,CDR3aa
TRBV20-1,TRBJ2-7,CSARSFGSYEQYF
TRBV21-1,TRBJ2-5,CASSISGKEETQYF
TRBV7-2,TRBJ2-7,CASSFQTLSYEQYF
TRBV2,TRBJ2-7,CASGGLTVTYEQYF
TRBV7-2,TRBJ2-3,CASSLEWGLYTQYF
TRBV3-1,TRBJ1-1,CASSSSPAGLTEAFF
TRBV6-2/TRBV6-3,TRBJ1-2,CASSDRGRDYGYTF
TRBV7-2,TRBJ1-2,CASSLYGDGVF
TRBV20-1,TRBJ2-1,CSAIGTVNEQFF
TRBV5-1,TRBJ1-1,CATAIRQGTEAFF
TRBV9,TRBJ1-5,CASSPGTGVAYQPQHF
TRBV20-1,TRBJ1-4,CSAQRGDNEKLFF
TRBV4-2,TRBJ2-7,CASSQVGRSDVNEQYF
TRBV7-9,TRBJ1-2,CASSLGGPDYGYTF
TRBV6-2/TRBV6-3,TRBJ2-5,CASSYLLWTGETQYF
TRBV20-1,TRBJ2-5,CSASEEVRETQYF
TRBV15,TRBJ1-2,CATSRLSTGGVGGYTF
TRBV10-3,TRBJ2-1,CAISDLQGNEQFF
TRBV5-1,TRBJ1-1,CASSLDRNQRGEAFF
TRBV5-5,TRBJ2-7,CASSLGFYYEQYF
TRBV4-2,TRBJ2-3,CTSSPFDADTQYF
TRBV20-1,TRBJ2-3,CSAMLSWQTLSTDTQYF
TRBV4-1,TRBJ1-2,CASSRAGTGTFYGYTF
TRBV12-3/TRBV12-4,TRBJ1-2,CASTPTAAYGYTF
TRBV24-1,TRBJ2-2,CATSDFRASVFGGELFF
TRBV15,TRBJ2-5,CATSSRLAGGETQYF
TRBV5-1,TRBJ2-7,CASSLGSRRADEQYF
TRBV10-3,TRBJ1-2,CAISETGYYGYTF
TRBV7-2,TRBJ2-4,CASSPLGRVGNIQYF
TRBV29-1,TRBJ1-2,CSAPAIYGYTF
TRBV28,TRBJ2-1,CASSFFRLAGDKPYNEQFF
TRBV6-2/TRBV6-3,TRBJ2-7,CASETAREQYF
TRBV30,TRBJ2-1,CAWSVSTSGALSSYNEQFF
TRBV5-1,TRBJ1-2,CASSLGTGAGTYGYTF
TRBV20-1,TRBJ2-7,CSAPEVYEQYF
TRBV15,TRBJ1-1,CATSSYGLPNTEAFF
TRBV4-1,TRBJ2-3,CASSLRDRGKADTQYF
TRBV6-5,TRBJ2-5,CASSGGKETQYF
TRBV5-1,TRBJ1-6,CASSSFGRTYNSPLHF
TRBV20-1,TRBJ2-1,CSARVGGTSVLNEQFF